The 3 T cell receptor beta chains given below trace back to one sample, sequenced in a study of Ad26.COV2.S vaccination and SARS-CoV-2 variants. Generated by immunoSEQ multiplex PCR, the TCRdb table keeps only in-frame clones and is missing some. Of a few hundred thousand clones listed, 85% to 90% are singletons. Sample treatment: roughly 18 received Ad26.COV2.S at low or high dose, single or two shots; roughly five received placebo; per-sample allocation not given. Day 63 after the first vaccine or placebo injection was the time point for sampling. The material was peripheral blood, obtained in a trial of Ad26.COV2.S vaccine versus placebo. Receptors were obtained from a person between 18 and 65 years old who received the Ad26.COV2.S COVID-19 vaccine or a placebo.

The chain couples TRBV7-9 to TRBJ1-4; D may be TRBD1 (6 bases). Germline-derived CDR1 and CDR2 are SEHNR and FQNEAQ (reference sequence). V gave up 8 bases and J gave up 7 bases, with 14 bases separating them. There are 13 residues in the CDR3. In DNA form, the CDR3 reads TGTGCCAGCGAACCCAGGGGACGTGAAAAACTGTTTTTT. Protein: CASEPRGREKLFF.

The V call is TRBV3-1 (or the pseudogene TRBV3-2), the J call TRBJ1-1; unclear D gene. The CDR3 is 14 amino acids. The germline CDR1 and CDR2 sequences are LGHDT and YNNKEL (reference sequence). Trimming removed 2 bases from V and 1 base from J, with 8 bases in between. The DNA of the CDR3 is TGTGCCAGCAGCCAATTGTGGGGGAACACTGAAGCTTTCTTT. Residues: CASSQLWGNTEAFF.

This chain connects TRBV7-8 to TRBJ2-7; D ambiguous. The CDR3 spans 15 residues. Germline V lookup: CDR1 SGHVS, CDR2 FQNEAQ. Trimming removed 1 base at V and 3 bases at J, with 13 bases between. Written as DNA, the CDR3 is TGTGCCAGCAGCTTAGAGAATTCCGGCCACTACGAGCAGTACTTC. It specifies CASSLENSGHYEQYF.